This TCR beta chain was captured by sequencing in a study of cytomegalovirus exposure and HLA in healthy donors. Donors sampled were nominally healthy, though unrecorded immune exposures were likely. 13 Jbeta primers and 60 Vbeta primers were used for the PCR. Method: immunoSEQ multiplex PCR; TCRdb's copy keeps in-frame clones and lacks some. The sample yields more than 95,000 clones, of which the top ten take up 3% to 3.5%. The CDR3 loop spans 14 amino acids. Trimming stripped 7 bases from V and 2 bases from J, with 14 bases between. The V gene's germline CDR1 is SNHLY and CDR2 FYNNEI. Specimen: PBMCs. The source of this sequence is a man in his forties in good health and CMV-seronegative. The gene calls are TRBV2 and TRBJ1-1; no reliable D call. The CDR3 DNA reads as TGTGCCAGCAAACGGGCGGGGTTAAACACTGAAGCTTTCTTT. This encodes CASKRAGLNTEAFF.